The clone carrying this T cell receptor (beta chain) has just one count. The source of the sample is a study of cytotoxic CD8 clonotypes in ibrutinib-treated CLL. Study background: Productive templates averaged approximately 260,000 per sample, and productive rearrangements some 96,000.

TCRdb's copy holds only in-frame clones and misses some; the assay was immunoSEQ multiplex PCR. This table has approximately 340,000 clones, under 70% appearing once. In germline, CDR1 is SGDLS, CDR2 YYNGEE. V was clipped by 3 bases and J by 5 bases; unmatched bases: 7. This CDR3 region has 16 residues. Here the sequenced sample was PBMCs, taken after 36 months of ibrutinib treatment. The TCR comes from a human donor with chronic lymphocytic leukemia. This rearrangement joins TRBV9 to TRBJ2-3; 12 positions match TRBD2. CDR3 amino acids: CASSGPLAGGRDTQYF. DNA of the CDR3: TGTGCCAGCAGCGGACCACTAGCGGGAGGAAGAGATACGCAGTATTTT. Combining the CDR3 with reference TRBV9 and TRBJ2-3 gives the whole variable domain DSGVTQTPKHLITATGQRVTLRCSPRSGDLSVYWYQQSLDQGLQFLIQYYNGEERAKGNILERFSAQQFPDLHSELNLSSLELGDSALYFCASSGPLAGGRDTQYFGPGTRLTVL.